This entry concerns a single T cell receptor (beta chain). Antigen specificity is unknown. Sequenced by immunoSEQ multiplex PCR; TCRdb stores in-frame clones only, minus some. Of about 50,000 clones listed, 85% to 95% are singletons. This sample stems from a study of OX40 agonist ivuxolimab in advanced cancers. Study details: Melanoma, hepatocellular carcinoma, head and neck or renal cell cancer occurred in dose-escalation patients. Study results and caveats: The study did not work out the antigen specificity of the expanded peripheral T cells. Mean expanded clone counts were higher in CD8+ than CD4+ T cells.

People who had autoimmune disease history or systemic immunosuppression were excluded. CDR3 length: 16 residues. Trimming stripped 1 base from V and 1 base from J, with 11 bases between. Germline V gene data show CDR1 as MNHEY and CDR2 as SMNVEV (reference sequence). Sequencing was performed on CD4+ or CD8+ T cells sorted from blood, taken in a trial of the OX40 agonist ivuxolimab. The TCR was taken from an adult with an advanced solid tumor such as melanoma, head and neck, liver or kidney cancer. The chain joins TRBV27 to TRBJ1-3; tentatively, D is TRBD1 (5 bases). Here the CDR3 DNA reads TGTGCCAGCAGTTTATACGGCAGGGATTCTGGAAACACCATATATTTT. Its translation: CASSLYGRDSGNTIYF.